This record concerns one TCR beta chain sequence. Its antigen is currently unknown. Trimming removed 9 bases from V and 1 base from J; junction bases left unmatched: 12. Germline CDR1 is SNHLY and CDR2 is FYNNEI. The CDR3 has 16 residues. The sample belongs to a study of shared clonotypes between healthy human individuals. For the study at large: The study drew on a couple of women and three men aged 18 to 49 as donors. Points from the study as a whole: Limited genetic and exposure-history diversity came from having few donors.

Recent acute infections and vaccinations were absent in the healthy HIV-negative adult donors. Those who donated, Caucasian adults without exception, all lived in Nashville, Tennessee. Here immunoSEQ multiplex PCR was the method, and the copy in TCRdb shows in-frame clones only, minus some. In the table there are about 490,000 clones, 76% of which are singletons. The clonotype originates from a woman aged 40 to 50 in good health. Some clones in this sample may be carry-over from other donors' samples. This sequence joins TRBV2 and TRBJ1-1, with 9 bases aligning to TRBD1. The sequenced sample consisted of PBMCs. In DNA form, the CDR3 reads TGTGCCAGGGAATCAGCTCCGGGACAGGGGAACACTGAAGCTTTCTTT. Residues: CARESAPGQGNTEAFF.